This T cell receptor (beta chain) is from a study of blood T cells in healthy people across ages. This clonotype has a count of ten or more. The CDR3 totals 11 residues. Germline V gene sequence: CDR1 SQVTM, CDR2 ANQGSEA. Trimming left V 3 bases short and J 2 bases short, with 4 bases between. There were healthy Caucasian individuals from Russia, aged about 6 to 100, serving as donors. The authors ran a second PCR of about 6 to 12 cycles using a sample-barcoded 5' primer and a J-beta primer mix. TCRdb reprocessed the 5' RACE reads with MiXCR, giving one entry per CDR3 protein. Of roughly 1,500,000 distinct CDR3 sequences in the sample, almost 35% were seen once.

Sequences were obtained from blood. The V and J genes are TRBV29-1 and TRBJ1-2; D unclear. The clonotype originates from a young woman in good health. The CDR3 loop reads CSVELNYGYTF. In DNA form, the CDR3 reads TGCAGCGTTGAGTTAAACTATGGCTACACCTTC.